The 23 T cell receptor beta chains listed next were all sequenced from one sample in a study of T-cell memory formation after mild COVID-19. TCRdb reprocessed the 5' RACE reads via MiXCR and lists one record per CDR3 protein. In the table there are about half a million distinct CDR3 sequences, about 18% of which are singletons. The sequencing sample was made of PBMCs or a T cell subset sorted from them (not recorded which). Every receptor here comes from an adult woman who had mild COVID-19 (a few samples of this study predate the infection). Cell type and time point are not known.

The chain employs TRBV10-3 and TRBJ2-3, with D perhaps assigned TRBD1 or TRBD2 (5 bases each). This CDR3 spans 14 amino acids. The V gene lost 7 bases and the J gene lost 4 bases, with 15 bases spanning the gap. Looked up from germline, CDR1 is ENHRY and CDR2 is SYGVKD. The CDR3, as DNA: TGTGCCATCAACTCGGGACGCTTCCCAGATACGCAGTATTTT. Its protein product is CAINSGRFPDTQYF.

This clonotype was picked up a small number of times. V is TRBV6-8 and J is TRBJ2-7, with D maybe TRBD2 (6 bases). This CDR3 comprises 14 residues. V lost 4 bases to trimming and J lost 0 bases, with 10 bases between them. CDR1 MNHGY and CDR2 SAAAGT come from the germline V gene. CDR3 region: CASSCGTDSYEQYF. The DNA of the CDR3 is TGTGCCAGCAGTTGCGGGACGGACTCCTACGAGCAGTACTTC.

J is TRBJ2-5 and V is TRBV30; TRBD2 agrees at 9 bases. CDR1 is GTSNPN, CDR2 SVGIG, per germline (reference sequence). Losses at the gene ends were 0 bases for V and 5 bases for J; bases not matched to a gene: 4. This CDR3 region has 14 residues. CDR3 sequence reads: CAWSVSSGGETQYF. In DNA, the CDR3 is TGTGCCTGGAGTGTATCCAGCGGGGGGGAGACCCAGTACTTC.

The CDR3 bases are TGTGCCAGCAGCTTATCCTCGAGCTCTGGAAACACCATATATTTT. This encodes CASSLSSSSGNTIYF. V and J are TRBV7-2 and TRBJ1-3; D not certain. Per the germline V gene, CDR1 is SGHTA and CDR2 is FQGNSA. Trimming left V 2 bases short and J 0 bases short, with 8 bases between. The CDR3 has 15 residues.

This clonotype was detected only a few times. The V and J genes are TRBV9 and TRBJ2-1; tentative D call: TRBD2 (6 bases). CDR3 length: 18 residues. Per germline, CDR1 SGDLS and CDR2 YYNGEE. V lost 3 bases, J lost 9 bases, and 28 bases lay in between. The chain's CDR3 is CASSASRDPRGVGSEQFF. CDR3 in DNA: TGTGCCAGCAGCGCGAGCCGGGACCCGCGGGGTGTCGGCAGTGAGCAGTTCTTC.

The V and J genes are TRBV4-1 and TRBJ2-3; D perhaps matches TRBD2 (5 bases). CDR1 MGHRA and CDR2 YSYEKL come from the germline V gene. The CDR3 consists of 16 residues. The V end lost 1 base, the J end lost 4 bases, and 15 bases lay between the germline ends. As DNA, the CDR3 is TGCGCCAGCAGCCAAGGGGGATTAGCGAGGGCAGATACGCAGTATTTT. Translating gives CASSQGGLARADTQYF.

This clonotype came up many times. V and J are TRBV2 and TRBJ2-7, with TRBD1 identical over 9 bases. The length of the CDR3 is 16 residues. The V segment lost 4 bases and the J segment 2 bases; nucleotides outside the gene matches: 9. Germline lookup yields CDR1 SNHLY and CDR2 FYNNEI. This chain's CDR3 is CASSGQGGQGTYEQYF. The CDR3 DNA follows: TGTGCCAGCAGTGGACAGGGCGGACAGGGGACCTACGAGCAGTACTTC. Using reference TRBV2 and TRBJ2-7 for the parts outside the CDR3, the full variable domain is EPEVTQTPSHQVTQMGQEVILRCVPISNHLYFYWYRQILGQKVEFLVSFYNNEISEKSEIFDDQFSVERPDGSNFTLKIRSTKLEDSAMYFCASSGQGGQGTYEQYFGPGTRLTVT.

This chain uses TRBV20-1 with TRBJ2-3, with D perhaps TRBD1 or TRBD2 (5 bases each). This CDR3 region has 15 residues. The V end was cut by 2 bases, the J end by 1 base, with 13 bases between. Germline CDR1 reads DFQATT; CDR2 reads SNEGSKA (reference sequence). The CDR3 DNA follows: TGCAGTGCTAGACCCTCCGGGGCCCGCACAGATACGCAGTATTTT. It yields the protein CSARPSGARTDTQYF.

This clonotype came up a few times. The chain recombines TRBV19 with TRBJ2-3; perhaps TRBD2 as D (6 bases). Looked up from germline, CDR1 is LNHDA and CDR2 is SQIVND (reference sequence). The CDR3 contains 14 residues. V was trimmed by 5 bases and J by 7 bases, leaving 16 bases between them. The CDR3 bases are TGTGCCAGTAGTTCCGGGACTGATGTGAATACGCAGTATTTT. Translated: CASSSGTDVNTQYF.

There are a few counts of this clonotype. CDR3 loop: CASSSQGSGNPYEQYF. In DNA form, the CDR3 reads TGTGCCAGCAGTTCACAGGGTAGCGGGAACCCCTACGAGCAGTACTTC. This chain connects TRBV12-3 or TRBV12-4 to TRBJ2-7, with 8 bases fitting TRBD2. Trimming at V came to 4 bases and at J to 2 bases, leaving 10 bases not matched to a gene. The CDR3 is 16 residues long.

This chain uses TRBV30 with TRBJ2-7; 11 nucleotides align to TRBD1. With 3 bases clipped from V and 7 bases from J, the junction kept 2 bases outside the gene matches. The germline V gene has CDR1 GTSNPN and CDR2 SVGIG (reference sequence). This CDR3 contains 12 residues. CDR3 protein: CAWRGQGVEQYF. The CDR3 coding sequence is TGTGCCTGGAGGGGACAGGGGGTGGAGCAGTACTTC. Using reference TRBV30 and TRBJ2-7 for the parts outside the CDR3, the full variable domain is SQTIHQWPATLVQPVGSPLSLECTVEGTSNPNLYWYRQAAGRGLQLLFYSVGIGQISSEVPQNLSASRPQDRQFILSSKKLLLSDSGFYLCAWRGQGVEQYFGPGTRLTVT.

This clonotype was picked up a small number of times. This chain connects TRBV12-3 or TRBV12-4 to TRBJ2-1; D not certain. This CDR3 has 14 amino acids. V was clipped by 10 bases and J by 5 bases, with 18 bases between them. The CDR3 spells CAILRVGFNNEQFF. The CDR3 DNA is TGTGCCATCCTTCGGGTGGGGTTTAACAATGAGCAGTTCTTC.

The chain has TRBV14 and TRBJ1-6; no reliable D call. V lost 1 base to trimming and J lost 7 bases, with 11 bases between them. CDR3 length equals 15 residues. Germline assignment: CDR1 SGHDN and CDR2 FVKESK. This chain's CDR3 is CASSQGQTKNSPLHF. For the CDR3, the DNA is TGTGCCAGCAGCCAAGGGCAGACCAAGAATTCACCCCTCCACTTT. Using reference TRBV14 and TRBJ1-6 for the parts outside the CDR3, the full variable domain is EAGVTQFPSHSVIEKGQTVTLRCDPISGHDNLYWYRRVMGKEIKFLLHFVKESKQDESGMPNNRFLAERTGGTYSTLKVQPAELEDSGVYFCASSQGQTKNSPLHFGNGTRLTVT.

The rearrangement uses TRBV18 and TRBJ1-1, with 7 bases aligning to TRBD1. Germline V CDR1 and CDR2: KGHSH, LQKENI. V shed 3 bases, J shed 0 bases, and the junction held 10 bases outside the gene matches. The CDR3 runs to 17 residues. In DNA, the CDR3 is TGTGCCAGCTCACCGGCTTTGGGACAGAAGTTGAACACTGAAGCTTTCTTT. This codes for CASSPALGQKLNTEAFF.

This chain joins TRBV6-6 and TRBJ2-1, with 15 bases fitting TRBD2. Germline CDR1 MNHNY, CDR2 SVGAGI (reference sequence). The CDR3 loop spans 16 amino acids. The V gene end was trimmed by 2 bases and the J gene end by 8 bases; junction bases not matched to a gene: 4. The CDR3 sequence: CASSYGLAGGPDEQFF. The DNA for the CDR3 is TGTGCCAGCAGTTACGGACTAGCGGGAGGGCCCGATGAGCAGTTCTTC.

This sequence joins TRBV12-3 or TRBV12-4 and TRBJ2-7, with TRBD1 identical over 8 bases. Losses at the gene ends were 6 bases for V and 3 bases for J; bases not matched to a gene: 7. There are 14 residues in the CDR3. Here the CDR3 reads CASSFGQGRYEQYF. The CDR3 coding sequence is TGTGCCAGCAGCTTCGGACAGGGACGCTACGAGCAGTACTTC.

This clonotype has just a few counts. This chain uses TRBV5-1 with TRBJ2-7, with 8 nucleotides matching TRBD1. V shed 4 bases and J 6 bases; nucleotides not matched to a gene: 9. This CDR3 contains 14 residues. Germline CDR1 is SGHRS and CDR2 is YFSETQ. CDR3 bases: TGCGCCAGCAGCCGCGACGGACAGGGTGGCGAGCAGTACTTC. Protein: CASSRDGQGGEQYF.

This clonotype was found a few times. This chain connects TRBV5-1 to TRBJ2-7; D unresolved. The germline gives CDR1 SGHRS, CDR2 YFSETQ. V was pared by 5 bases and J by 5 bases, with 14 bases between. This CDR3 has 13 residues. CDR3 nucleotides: TGCGCCAGCAGTGACGCCCTTGGAGACGAGCAGTACTTC. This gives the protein CASSDALGDEQYF.

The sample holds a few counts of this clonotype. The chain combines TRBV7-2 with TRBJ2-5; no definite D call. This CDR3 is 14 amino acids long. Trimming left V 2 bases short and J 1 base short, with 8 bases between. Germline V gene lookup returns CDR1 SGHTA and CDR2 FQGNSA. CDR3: CASSLSVTQETQYF. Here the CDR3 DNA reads TGTGCCAGCAGCTTATCGGTGACCCAAGAGACCCAGTACTTC. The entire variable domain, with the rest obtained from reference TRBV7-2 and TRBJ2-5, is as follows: GAGVSQSPSNKVTEKGKDVELRCDPISGHTALYWYRQSLGQGLEFLIYFQGNSAPDKSGLPSDRFSAERTGGSVSTLTIQRTQQEDSAVYLCASSLSVTQETQYFGPGTRLLVL.

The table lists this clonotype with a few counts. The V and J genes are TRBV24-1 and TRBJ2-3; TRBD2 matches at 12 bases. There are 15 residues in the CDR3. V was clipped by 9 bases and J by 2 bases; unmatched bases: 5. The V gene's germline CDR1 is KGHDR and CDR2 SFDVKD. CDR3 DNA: TGTGCCACCGGGACTAGCGGGCGAATCACAGATACGCAGTATTTT. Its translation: CATGTSGRITDTQYF.

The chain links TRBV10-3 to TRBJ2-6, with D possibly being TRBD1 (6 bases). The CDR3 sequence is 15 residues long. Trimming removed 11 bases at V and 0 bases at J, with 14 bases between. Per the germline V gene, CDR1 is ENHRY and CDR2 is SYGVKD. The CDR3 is CAVGQTLSGANVLTF. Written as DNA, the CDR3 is TGTGCCGTCGGACAGACCCTCTCTGGGGCCAACGTCCTGACTTTC.

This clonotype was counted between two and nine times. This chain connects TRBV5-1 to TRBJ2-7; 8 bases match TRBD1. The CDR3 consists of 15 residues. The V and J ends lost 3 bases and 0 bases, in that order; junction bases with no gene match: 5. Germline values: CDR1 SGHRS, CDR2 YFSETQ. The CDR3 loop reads CASSSPGQDSYEQYF. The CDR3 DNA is TGCGCCAGCAGCTCACCGGGACAGGACTCCTACGAGCAGTACTTC.

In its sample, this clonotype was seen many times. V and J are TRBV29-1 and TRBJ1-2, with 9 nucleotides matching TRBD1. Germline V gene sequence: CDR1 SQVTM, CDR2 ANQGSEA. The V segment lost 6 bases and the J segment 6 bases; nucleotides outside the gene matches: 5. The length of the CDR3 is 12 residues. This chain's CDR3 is CSVTQGAHGYTF. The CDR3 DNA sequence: TGCAGCGTCACACAGGGGGCTCATGGCTACACCTTC.